This TCR beta chain was observed in a study of shared clonotypes between healthy human individuals. The study drew its donors from healthy HIV-negative adults without recent acute infections or vaccinations. Study results and limitations: A limitation of the genetic and exposure-history diversity represented arose from few donors.

Among the unsorted PBMC samples, replicate PCRs used around 300 ng DNA, 30,000 to 35,000 T cell genomes. Unsorted PBMC DNA sequencing spanned ten immunoSEQ deep assay plates. Produced via immunoSEQ multiplex PCR; TCRdb's table is partial and in-frame only. The table shows about 470,000 clones, with roughly 83% occurring only once. As for this clone: Its target is unknown.

What was sequenced was PBMCs. This receptor was obtained from a woman aged 40 to 50 in good health. Some clones in this sample may be carry-over from other donors' samples.

CDR3 sequence: CASSLGVPGPTGGELFF. The CDR3, as DNA: TGTGCCAGCAGCTTAGGGGTTCCAGGACCCACGGGCGGGGAGCTGTTTTTT. The chain couples TRBV11-1 to TRBJ2-2; unclear D gene. This CDR3 region has 17 residues. The V end was cut by 1 base, the J end by 7 bases, with 19 bases between. CDR1 is SGHAT, CDR2 FQDESV, per germline (reference sequence).